This is a list of T cell receptor beta chains from one sample in a study of a mutant IDH1 vaccine in newly diagnosed glioma. No cognate antigen is known for these TCRs. TCRdb's table, derived via immunoSEQ multiplex PCR, lists solely in-frame clones and lacks some. The table records about 55,000 clones, 75% to 90% of them present only once. Sequencing was performed on PBMCs, taken from a glioma patient whose treatment included an IDH1 peptide vaccine. These receptors were obtained from a man aged 35 to 55 with glioma. Each CDR3 is given with its conserved first and last residue. D genes are given only for firm matches. Clone size appears in some rows only: once, few, many, or a class for an expanded clone.

v_call	d_call	clone_size	j_call	cdr3_nt	cdr3_aa
TRBV4-2	.	few	TRBJ1-1	TGTGCCAGCAGCCAACCCAGGGTGAACACTGAAGCTTTCTTT	CASSQPRVNTEAFF
TRBV5-1	TRBD1	once	TRBJ2-7	TGCGCCAGCAGCTTCGGGACAGGGAGCGAGCAGTACTTC	CASSFGTGSEQYF
TRBV5-1	TRBD1	once	TRBJ2-5	TGCGCCAGCAGCTTGGGTACAGGGGTAGAGACCCAGTACTTC	CASSLGTGVETQYF
TRBV5-4	.	once	TRBJ1-6	TGTGCCAGCAGCTTGAGGCCAGCCAGTAATTCACCCCTCCACTTT	CASSLRPASNSPLHF
TRBV6-6	.	once	TRBJ2-3	TGTGCCAGCAGCCCCGGCGCCCGCAGGGATACGCAGTATTTT	CASSPGARRDTQYF
TRBV6-5	.	.	TRBJ2-7	TGTGCCAGCAGTTCGGCTGGGACCGACTACGAGCAGTACTTC	CASSSAGTDYEQYF
TRBV19	TRBD2	.	TRBJ2-7	TGTGCCAGTTCCACTAGCGGTAACTACGAGCAGTACTTC	CASSTSGNYEQYF
TRBV7-7	.	.	TRBJ2-3	TGTGCTAGTGCAGGGTCCGTCACAGATACGCAGTATTTT	CASAGSVTDTQYF
TRBV6-1	.	.	TRBJ2-7	TGTGCCAGCAAGGTTGGGCAGCAATCCTACGAGCAGTACTTC	CASKVGQQSYEQYF
TRBV6-5	.	.	TRBJ2-7	TGTGCCAGCGCCTCGCTCCAGGACGAGCAGTACTTC	CASASLQDEQYF
TRBV5-1	TRBD1	once	TRBJ2-2	TGCGCCAGCAGCCCTAGACAGGGGGGATCCACCGGGGAGCTGTTTTTT	CASSPRQGGSTGELFF
TRBV4-1	TRBD1	.	TRBJ1-4	TGCGCCAGCAGCCATCGACAGGGAGAGAATGAAAAACTGTTTTTT	CASSHRQGENEKLFF
TRBV11-2	.	.	TRBJ1-1	TGTGCCAGCAGCTTGGTAGGGGCCTATGAAGCTTTCTTT	CASSLVGAYEAFF
TRBV29-1	.	.	TRBJ2-2	TGCAGCGCCGTGACCCCGGGATCGAACACCGGGGAGCTGTTTTTT	CSAVTPGSNTGELFF
TRBV6-1	.	.	TRBJ1-4	TGTGCCAGCAGTCAAGGTGACCGGGACTCGCCGGGAAAACTGTTTTTT	CASSQGDRDSPGKLFF
TRBV7-9	.	.	TRBJ1-2	TGTGCCAGCAGCCTGGGTTGGCAGGACAGTGGCTACACCTTC	CASSLGWQDSGYTF
TRBV19	TRBD2	once	TRBJ2-5	TGTGCCAGTAGTAGGACTAGCGGGGGTGAGACCCAGTACTTC	CASSRTSGGETQYF